The 32 T cell receptor beta chains below all came from one sample that was sequenced in a study of blood T cell repertoires in COVID-19. Produced via immunoSEQ multiplex PCR; TCRdb's table is partial and in-frame only. Of around 100,000 clones in the sample, approximately 80% were seen once. Sequenced sample: peripheral blood. These receptors all stem from a man between 65 and 85 years old with active or convalescent COVID-19.

The chain has TRBV9 and TRBJ2-7; 9 nucleotides line up with TRBD1. The germline V gene has CDR1 SGDLS and CDR2 YYNGEE. This CDR3 has 14 amino acids. J was trimmed by 8 bases and V by 3 bases; bases with no gene match: 9. CDR3 nucleotides: TGTGCCAGCAGCGAGGGACGACAGGGGGTTAAGCAGTACTTC. Its protein is CASSEGRQGVKQYF.

The rearrangement links TRBV3-1 (or the pseudogene TRBV3-2) to TRBJ1-6; 7 bases fit TRBD1. Per the germline V gene, CDR1 is LGHDT and CDR2 is YNNKEL (reference sequence). This CDR3 has 16 residues. V shed 1 base, J shed 8 bases, and the junction held 8 bases outside the gene matches. The DNA for the CDR3 is TGTGCCAGCAGCCAAGGGCTGGGACAGACACATTCACCCCTCCACTTT. Encoded protein: CASSQGLGQTHSPLHF.

Concerning this clone itself: This sample also contains other DNA sequences that code for the same CDR3. This chain connects TRBV5-4 to TRBJ2-7; TRBD2 agrees at 9 bases. The CDR3 spans 15 residues. Germline V gives CDR1 SGHNT, CDR2 YYREEE (reference sequence). Trimming removed 1 base from V and 2 bases from J; junction bases left unmatched: 4. CDR3 nucleotide sequence: TGTGCCAGCAGCTTGTCACTAGCGGGCGCCTACGAGCAGTACTTC. Protein sequence: CASSLSLAGAYEQYF.

CDR3 bases: TGCAGCGTTCTCCGGGAGAGGGGCACAGATACGCAGTATTTT. As protein: CSVLRERGTDTQYF. V usage is TRBV29-1 and J usage is TRBJ2-3; D is possibly TRBD2 (6 bases). This CDR3 spans 14 amino acids. The V end lost 5 bases, the J end lost 1 base, and 13 bases lay between the germline ends. Germline V lookup: CDR1 SQVTM, CDR2 ANQGSEA.

The chain has TRBV4-2 and TRBJ1-5; 7 nucleotides align to TRBD1. CDR1 is LGHNA, CDR2 YNFKEQ, per germline. CDR3 length equals 15 residues. With 3 bases clipped from V and 6 bases from J, the junction kept 8 bases outside the gene matches. The CDR3 sequence: CASSQVTGSGQPQHF. Here the CDR3 DNA reads TGTGCCAGCAGCCAGGTGACAGGGTCGGGTCAGCCCCAGCATTTT.

The rearrangement uses TRBV18 and TRBJ1-2; tentatively, D is TRBD1 (6 bases). CDR3 length: 16 residues. The germline CDR1 and CDR2 sequences are KGHSH and LQKENI. Trimming removed 1 base at V and 8 bases at J, with 20 bases between. CDR3 loop: CASSPQLLTGSEGYTF. In DNA form, the CDR3 reads TGTGCCAGCTCACCACAACTACTAACAGGGTCAGAGGGCTACACCTTC.

J is TRBJ1-1 and V is TRBV19; D is possibly TRBD1 (5 bases). The V end lost 6 bases, the J end lost 0 bases, and 14 bases lay between the germline ends. CDR1 and CDR2 from the germline V gene are LNHDA and SQIVND (reference sequence). This CDR3 has 15 residues. CDR3 residues: CASSAGRTMNTEAFF. The CDR3 region has the DNA TGTGCCAGTAGCGCGGGACGGACTATGAACACTGAAGCTTTCTTT. Using reference TRBV19 and TRBJ1-1 for the parts outside the CDR3, the full variable domain is DGGITQSPKYLFRKEGQNVTLSCEQNLNHDAMYWYRQDPGQGLRLIYYSQIVNDFQKGDIAEGYSVSREKKESFPLTVTSAQKNPTAFYLCASSAGRTMNTEAFFGQGTRLTVV.

This chain uses TRBV6-2 or TRBV6-3 with TRBJ1-2; 8 nucleotides align to TRBD1. V lost 1 base to trimming and J lost 6 bases; unmatched junction nucleotides: 4. Germline CDR1 reads MNHEY; CDR2 reads SVGEGT. The CDR3 totals 14 residues. The CDR3 sequence is CASSYFRTGNGYTF. The CDR3 nucleotides read TGTGCCAGCAGTTACTTCCGGACAGGGAATGGCTACACCTTC.

About this clone: Other DNA sequences of this sample code for an identical CDR3. The chain has TRBV5-1 and TRBJ2-1; TRBD2 matches 9 bases. Germline V lookup: CDR1 SGHRS, CDR2 YFSETQ. Germline trimming cut 5 bases from V and 4 bases from J; bases unmatched to any gene: 7. This CDR3 has 15 residues. In DNA form, the CDR3 reads TGCGCCAGCAGAAGGGCGGGAGGGCCGTACAATGAGCAGTTCTTC. Its protein product is CASRRAGGPYNEQFF.

This clone was detected only a few times. This rearrangement joins TRBV7-8 to TRBJ1-5; 7 bases map to TRBD1. The germline gives CDR1 SGHVS, CDR2 FQNEAQ. Trimming removed 5 bases from V and 4 bases from J; junction bases left unmatched: 8. The CDR3 spans 15 residues. The CDR3 DNA is TGTGCCAGCAGCCCAGACAGGGAATGGAATCAGCCCCAGCATTTT. Translation gives CASSPDREWNQPQHF. The variable domain in full, completed from reference TRBV7-8 and TRBJ1-5, reads GAGVSQSPRYKVAKRGQDVALRCDPISGHVSLFWYQQALGQGPEFLTYFQNEAQLDKSGLPSDRFFAERPEGSVSTLKIQRTQQEDSAVYLCASSPDREWNQPQHFGDGTRLSIL.

This clone was picked up many times. The chain is built from TRBV19 and TRBJ2-7; D is possibly TRBD2 (6 bases). V lost 6 bases to trimming and J lost 3 bases, with 15 bases between them. CDR1 LNHDA and CDR2 SQIVND come from the germline V gene (reference sequence). CDR3 size: 14 residues. The CDR3 coding sequence is TGTGCCAGTAGGAAAACGGGAGAAAGCTACGAGCAGTACTTC. Protein product: CASRKTGESYEQYF.

The count of this clone is one. The chain is built from TRBV7-2 and TRBJ1-6, with unresolved D. V was trimmed by 4 bases and J by 7 bases, leaving 11 bases between them. CDR1 is SGHTA and CDR2 is FQGNSA in the germline V gene. The CDR3 covers 14 residues. The CDR3 DNA sequence: TGTGCCAGCAGCTCTTCAGGAAACAATTCACCCCTCCACTTT. Translating gives CASSSSGNNSPLHF.

V and J are TRBV27 and TRBJ2-7; TRBD2 matches 8 bases. The CDR3 consists of 15 residues. V gave up 8 bases and J gave up 2 bases; unmatched junction bases: 11. Germline V lookup: CDR1 MNHEY, CDR2 SMNVEV (reference sequence). CDR3 DNA sequence: TGTGCCAGCCACACGATGACTAGCGAGACCTACGAGCAGTACTTC. This gives the protein CASHTMTSETYEQYF.

This chain joins TRBV3-1 (or the pseudogene TRBV3-2) and TRBJ2-1, with D maybe TRBD2 (6 bases). From germline, CDR1 is LGHDT and CDR2 YNNKEL (reference sequence). The CDR3 sequence is 13 residues long. Trimming took 7 bases from V and 5 from J, leaving 12 bases between them. The CDR3 region is CASTRGGNNEQFF. The DNA of the CDR3 is TGTGCCAGCACTCGGGGAGGCAACAATGAGCAGTTCTTC.

A few counts support this clone. V usage is TRBV15 and J usage is TRBJ2-1; 11 bases are shared with TRBD2. V shed 5 bases and J 10 bases; nucleotides not matched to a gene: 7. Germline CDR1 is LNHNV and CDR2 is YYDKDF (reference sequence). The CDR3 runs to 14 residues. CDR3 residues: CATSYGTSGDEQFF. The CDR3 nucleotides are TGTGCCACCAGCTACGGGACTAGCGGTGACGAGCAGTTCTTC.

The chain employs TRBV4-1 and TRBJ1-1, with 8 nucleotides matching TRBD1. Unmatched junction bases numbered 2, after V lost 1 base and J lost 1 base. The CDR3 totals 15 residues. CDR1 is MGHRA and CDR2 is YSYEKL in the germline V gene. CDR3 in DNA: TGCGCCAGCAGCCAAGTTGGACAGGGGAACACTGAAGCTTTCTTT. Its protein is CASSQVGQGNTEAFF.

CDR3 DNA: TGTGCCTGGAGCGCATCGGCCGGGAGGACGAGTGAGCAGTTCTTC. Translation gives CAWSASAGRTSEQFF. The gene calls are TRBV30 and TRBJ2-1, with 7 bases lining up with TRBD2. CDR1 is GTSNPN, CDR2 SVGIG, per germline (reference sequence). The CDR3 totals 15 residues. J lost 9 bases, V lost 3 bases, and 14 bases had no gene match.

CDR3 coding DNA: TGCAGCGTTGAAGGCCCGGGACAGGGGGCGGGGGAGCAGTTCTTC. As protein: CSVEGPGQGAGEQFF. The V call is TRBV29-1, the J call TRBJ2-1; 12 bases agree with TRBD1. The V segment lost 1 base and the J segment 10 bases; nucleotides outside the gene matches: 8. CDR1 is SQVTM, CDR2 ANQGSEA, per germline. CDR3 length: 15 residues.

The V call is TRBV2, the J call TRBJ1-5, with 7 nucleotides matching TRBD1. Per the germline V gene, CDR1 is SNHLY and CDR2 is FYNNEI. The CDR3 consists of 18 residues. V shed 4 bases, J shed 0 bases, and the junction held 12 bases outside the gene matches. The CDR3 region is CASSVKGAVQYSNQPQHF. The CDR3 DNA sequence: TGTGCCAGCAGTGTTAAGGGGGCCGTCCAGTATAGCAATCAGCCCCAGCATTTT.

This rearrangement joins TRBV5-4 to TRBJ2-6; no clear D gene. Germline CDR1 reads SGHNT; CDR2 reads YYREEE (reference sequence). V shed 3 bases and J shed 0 bases, with 7 bases lying between them. This CDR3 contains 15 residues. CDR3 sequence (DNA): TGTGCCAGCAGCTCCGAGCTCTCTGGGGCCAACGTCCTGACTTTC. The encoded protein is CASSSELSGANVLTF.

This chain uses TRBV7-9 with TRBJ2-2; D is uncertain. The CDR3 has 13 residues. Germline V gene lookup returns CDR1 SEHNR and CDR2 FQNEAQ (reference sequence). Trimming cost V 6 bases and J 7 bases, with 12 bases left between them. The CDR3 DNA sequence: TGTGCCAGCAGTCATAGCCTGGGCGGGGAGCTGTTTTTT. It encodes CASSHSLGGELFF.

As DNA, the CDR3 is TGTGCCACGTCCAAGGCGGCCATGAACACTGAAGCTTTCTTT. Residues: CATSKAAMNTEAFF. The V gene is TRBV10-3, the J gene TRBJ1-1; D remains ambiguous. Per the germline V gene, CDR1 is ENHRY and CDR2 is SYGVKD. Trimming shortened V by 10 bases and J by 0 bases, and 15 bases separated the two germline ends. The CDR3 extends over 14 amino acids.

V is TRBV27 and J is TRBJ2-1, with 15 bases matching TRBD2. CDR3 size: 19 residues. The germline V gene has CDR1 MNHEY and CDR2 SMNVEV (reference sequence). V was pared by 5 bases and J by 0 bases, with 8 bases of the junction left unmatched. The chain's CDR3 is CASSPGLAGGPFSYNEQFF. The CDR3 nucleotides read TGTGCCAGCAGTCCCGGACTAGCGGGGGGGCCATTCTCCTACAATGAGCAGTTCTTC.

This clone showed up just once. The CDR3 DNA follows: TGTGCCTCGGACGCGGGCCTGGTCTATGGCTACACCTTC. Translation gives CASDAGLVYGYTF. The chain links TRBV30 to TRBJ1-2; D is unresolved. This CDR3 has 13 amino acids. Trimming left V 7 bases short and J 4 bases short, with 16 bases between. In germline, CDR1 is GTSNPN, CDR2 SVGIG (reference sequence).

The CDR3 coding sequence is TGTGCCAGTAGGGAGGACAGTGAATCACCCCTCCACTTT. Translating gives CASREDSESPLHF. V usage is TRBV19 and J usage is TRBJ1-6; possibly TRBD1 for D (6 bases). V lost 6 bases to trimming and J lost 10 bases, with 13 bases between them. CDR3 size: 13 residues. CDR1 is LNHDA and CDR2 is SQIVND in the germline V gene (reference sequence).

In this sample, this clone turned up once. The DNA of the CDR3 is TGTGCCAGCAGCTTAGGAAGGGCAGGGGGCGCGGAGACCCAGTACTTC. Amino acid sequence: CASSLGRAGGAETQYF. The V gene is TRBV13, the J gene TRBJ2-5, with TRBD1 matching over 8 bases. The V segment lost 0 bases and the J segment 5 bases; nucleotides outside the gene matches: 8. The V gene's germline CDR1 is PRHDT and CDR2 FYEKMQ (reference sequence). CDR3 size: 16 residues.

The table lists this clone with a few counts. J is TRBJ2-2 and V is TRBV5-4, with D possibly TRBD1 on 6 matching bases. Germline loops: CDR1 SGHNT, CDR2 YYREEE (reference sequence). This CDR3 region has 15 residues. V lost 0 bases, J lost 3 bases, and 9 bases lay in between. The CDR3 sequence is CASSLVDRDTGELFF. For the CDR3, the DNA is TGTGCCAGCAGCTTGGTGGACAGAGACACCGGGGAGCTGTTTTTT.

This chain connects TRBV7-2 to TRBJ2-1, with D tentatively TRBD2 (6 bases). V was shortened by 5 bases and J by 6 bases, with 17 bases between the two germline ends. CDR3 length: 15 residues. Germline-derived CDR1 and CDR2 are SGHTA and FQGNSA. The CDR3 sequence is CASSPPGLQGNEQFF. The DNA for the CDR3 is TGTGCCAGCAGCCCCCCGGGACTTCAGGGCAATGAGCAGTTCTTC.

In its sample, this clone is medium-sized. The rearrangement joins TRBV6-5 to TRBJ1-5; tentatively, D is TRBD1 (6 bases). The CDR3 has 15 residues. The germline V and J ends were trimmed by 7 bases and 3 bases, with 16 bases remaining between them. The V gene's germline CDR1 is MNHEY and CDR2 SVGAGI. In DNA, the CDR3 is TGTGCCAGCATTTTCAGACAGGTACCCAATCAGCCCCAGCATTTT. Protein product: CASIFRQVPNQPQHF.

This sequence joins TRBV18 and TRBJ2-2, with 7 bases fitting TRBD1. V lost 6 bases and J lost 4; bases outside the gene matches: 14. CDR3 length: 17 residues. The germline V gene encodes CDR1 KGHSH and CDR2 LQKENI. For the CDR3, the DNA is TGTGCCAGCTCCCCCCTGGGCCAGGGGGATAGCACCGGGGAGCTGTTTTTT. It codes for CASSPLGQGDSTGELFF.

The chain uses TRBV12-3 or TRBV12-4 and TRBJ1-5; maybe TRBD1 (6 bases). CDR3 length: 12 amino acids. V was clipped by 5 bases and J by 10 bases, with 12 bases between them. The CDR3 is CASSTRDIPQHF. CDR3 DNA sequence: TGTGCCAGCAGTACCAGGGACATACCCCAGCATTTT.

The chain couples TRBV2 to TRBJ2-4; 8 nucleotides align to TRBD1. Germline V gene lookup returns CDR1 SNHLY and CDR2 FYNNEI. J lost 6 bases, V lost 7 bases, and 11 bases had no gene match. The CDR3 contains 15 residues. Written as DNA, the CDR3 is TGTGCCAGCACTGTTTTCGGACAGGGCCGAAACATTCAGTACTTC. It yields the protein CASTVFGQGRNIQYF.